This T cell receptor beta chain was documented in a study of a mutant IDH1 vaccine in newly diagnosed glioma. For the study at large: Vaccine dosing followed radiotherapy by 4-6 weeks, or accompanied temozolomide cycles.

As concerns this clone: Its antigen is not identified.

Regarding time point: week 47, end of study. All doses held 300 ug of mutant IDH1 20-mer peptide, with topical imiquimod. Eight vaccinations were given in weeks 1, 3, 5, 7, 11, 15, 19 and 23. Generated by immunoSEQ multiplex PCR, the TCRdb table keeps only in-frame clones and is missing some. Among some 30,000 clones listed, 65% to 85% were seen once. CDR3 size: 11 residues. Trimming took 0 bases from V and 8 from J, leaving 5 bases between them. CDR1 and CDR2 (germline): GTSNPN, SVGIG (reference sequence). The chain has TRBV30 and TRBJ1-3; D is undetermined. Sequences were derived from PBMCs, sampled from a glioma patient whose treatment included an IDH1 peptide vaccine. The TCR originated in a man aged 30 to 39 with glioma. The CDR3 DNA reads TGTGCCTGGAGTGTCCAGGACACCATATATTTT. Translated, it gives CAWSVQDTIYF.